Shown below are 25 T cell receptor beta chains from a single sample sequenced in a study of CD8+CD57+ T cells in acquired aplastic anemia. Selection for sequencing was limited to patients who had shown CD8+CD57+ cell expansion by flow cytometry. TCR beta VDJ and CDR3 profiles were obtained from a genomic DNA template. TCRdb itself ran the reads through MiXCR, one entry per CDR3 protein. The repertoire holds approximately 220,000 distinct CDR3 sequences, with roughly 50% as singletons. Sample: sorted CD4+, CD8+, or CD8+CD57+ T cells (not recorded which) from PBMCs. These receptors were collected from a human donor with aplastic anemia.

This clonotype was detected once. Its ends do not fully match the called genes, so a read error is possible. The gene calls are TRBV6-1 and TRBJ1-3; D not certain. Germline assignment: CDR1 MNHNS and CDR2 SASEGT. This CDR3 region has 13 residues. The CDR3 here is CAGSYSRGNTIYF. Written as DNA, the CDR3 is TGTGCCGGCAGTTACTCCAGGGGAAACACCATATATTTT.

The sample holds one count of this clonotype. A read error may explain this, as a much larger clone is one base away. The gene calls are TRBV2 and TRBJ2-4; TRBD2 might be the D (5 bases). The germline V gene has CDR1 SNHLY and CDR2 FYNNEI. The CDR3 spans 12 residues. The CDR3 here is CAGSSGLNIQYF. The CDR3 DNA reads TGTGCCGGCAGCTCCGGACTAAACATTCAGTACTTC.

The chain uses TRBV5-4 and TRBJ2-7; possible D gene TRBD1, 5 bases. Trimming cost V 5 bases and J 0 bases, with 15 bases left between them. The CDR3 totals 15 residues. CDR1 is SGHNT and CDR2 is YYREEE in the germline V gene (reference sequence). The CDR3 DNA follows: TGTGCCAGCAGTCCTGTGGGGCCCGACTCCTACGAGCAGTACTTC. It codes for CASSPVGPDSYEQYF.

A word on this clonotype: This sequence may be a read error, since a much larger clone differs from it by one base. The chain has TRBV4-1 and TRBJ1-1, with 7 positions matching TRBD1. CDR3 length equals 14 residues. The trim removed 3 bases at V and 3 bases at J, leaving 4 bases unmatched. CDR1 is MGHRA and CDR2 is YSYEKL in the germline V gene. The CDR3 sequence is CASSHAGQDTEAFF. CDR3 in DNA: TGCGCCAGCAGCCATGCCGGACAGGACACTGAAGCTTTCTTT.

V is TRBV27 and J is TRBJ1-5; D unclear. The V end lost 2 bases, the J end lost 0 bases, and 14 bases lay between the germline ends. Germline values: CDR1 MNHEY, CDR2 SMNVEV (reference sequence). The CDR3 is made up of 17 amino acids. CDR3 sequence: CASSLSGRSYSNQPQHF. The CDR3 DNA reads as TGTGCCAGCAGTTTAAGCGGCAGGTCGTATAGCAATCAGCCCCAGCATTTT.

This clonotype was seen many times. This chain links TRBV5-1 with TRBJ2-3; no firm D call. The V and J ends lost 0 bases and 2 bases respectively, with 7 bases between them. Germline V gene lookup returns CDR1 SGHRS and CDR2 YFSETQ. The CDR3 runs to 14 residues. CDR3 in DNA: TGCGCCAGCAGCTTGGGGGATAACACAGATACGCAGTATTTT. This translates into CASSLGDNTDTQYF.

The sample holds many counts of this clonotype. The CDR3 loop is CASRRGTSSYEQYF. CDR3 nucleotides: TGTGCCAGTAGGAGGGGGACATCTTCCTACGAGCAGTACTTC. The rearrangement joins TRBV19 to TRBJ2-7; TRBD1 is a possible D gene (6 bases). This CDR3 has 14 amino acids. Trimming removed 6 bases at V and 1 base at J, with 13 bases between. Germline-derived CDR1 and CDR2 are LNHDA and SQIVND (reference sequence).

This chain links TRBV11-2 with TRBJ1-6; D remains ambiguous. V was cut by 2 bases and J by 8 bases, with 10 bases left in between. This CDR3 is built from 14 residues. Germline CDR1 and CDR2: SGHAT and FQNNGV. Here the CDR3 reads CASSLSTAYSPLHF. The CDR3, as DNA: TGTGCCAGCAGCTTAAGTACAGCCTATTCACCCCTCCACTTT.

The CDR3 sequence: CSVSGQGTGETQYF. As DNA, the CDR3 is TGCAGCGTATCGGGACAGGGGACAGGAGAGACCCAGTACTTC. The genes are TRBV29-1 and TRBJ2-5; 10 nucleotides match TRBD1. The CDR3 sequence is 14 residues long. The germline V gene has CDR1 SQVTM and CDR2 ANQGSEA. The trim removed 6 bases at V and 4 bases at J, leaving 8 bases unmatched.

This rearrangement joins TRBV20-1 to TRBJ2-7, with 12 positions matching TRBD2. V lost 1 base and J lost 6; bases outside the gene matches: 13. This CDR3 region has 17 residues. Germline values: CDR1 DFQATT, CDR2 SNEGSKA (reference sequence). The chain's CDR3 is CSARVALAGGPDGEQYF. The DNA for the CDR3 is TGCAGTGCTAGAGTAGCCCTAGCGGGGGGGCCGGATGGCGAGCAGTACTTC.

The CDR3 loop reads CASSLGASDEQYF. The CDR3 DNA sequence: TGTGCCAGCAGCTTAGGGGCTAGCGACGAGCAGTACTTC. The rearrangement uses TRBV7-2 and TRBJ2-7, with D possibly matching TRBD2 (6 bases). This CDR3 has 13 residues. The V end was cut by 1 base, the J end by 5 bases, with 9 bases between. In germline, CDR1 is SGHTA, CDR2 FQGNSA.

The CDR3 sequence is CASQTGNQPQHF. DNA for the CDR3: TGTGCCAGTCAAACAGGGAATCAGCCCCAGCATTTT. The rearrangement joins TRBV19 to TRBJ1-5; a weak D match, TRBD1 (6 bases). V dropped 8 bases and J dropped 4 bases, with 9 bases sitting between them. CDR3 size: 12 residues. Germline values: CDR1 LNHDA, CDR2 SQIVND (reference sequence). The variable domain in full, completed from reference TRBV19 and TRBJ1-5, reads DGGITQSPKYLFRKEGQNVTLSCEQNLNHDAMYWYRQDPGQGLRLIYYSQIVNDFQKGDIAEGYSVSREKKESFPLTVTSAQKNPTAFYLCASQTGNQPQHFGDGTRLSIL.

Only a few counts were recorded for this clonotype. V and J are TRBV5-8 and TRBJ2-1; TRBD2 is a possible D gene (6 bases). The V end was cut by 0 bases, the J end by 0 bases, with 16 bases between. Germline CDR1 is SGHTS and CDR2 is YDEGEE. The CDR3 consists of 18 residues. CDR3 protein: CASSLGRTLTSSYNEQFF. The CDR3 DNA sequence: TGTGCCAGCAGCTTGGGCCGAACTTTGACTAGCTCCTACAATGAGCAGTTCTTC.

V and J are TRBV2 and TRBJ2-1; 10 bases map to TRBD2. CDR3 size: 15 residues. V lost 3 bases to trimming and J lost 9 bases; unmatched junction nucleotides: 8. The germline CDR1 and CDR2 sequences are SNHLY and FYNNEI. The CDR3 protein is CASSDPSGGAIEQFF. CDR3 bases: TGTGCCAGCAGTGATCCCAGCGGGGGGGCCATTGAGCAGTTCTTC.

Ten or more counts support this clonotype. This chain links TRBV3-1 with TRBJ1-5; D is ambiguous. This CDR3 region has 13 residues. Germline CDR1 reads LGHDT; CDR2 reads YNNKEL (reference sequence). V was clipped by 0 bases and J by 4 bases, with 4 bases between them. The CDR3 loop reads CASSQDPNQPQHF. CDR3 nucleotide sequence: TGTGCCAGCAGCCAAGATCCGAATCAGCCCCAGCATTTT.

In the case of this clonotype: This may be a read error: a much more frequent sequence differs by one nucleotide. The CDR3 does not end in the conserved phenylalanine or tryptophan, so this is likely a read error. V usage is TRBV5-1 and J usage is TRBJ2-5; TRBD2 matches 11 bases. The V and J ends lost 0 bases and 1 base, in that order; junction bases with no gene match: 5. CDR3 size: 17 residues. Germline V gene sequence: CDR1 SGHRS, CDR2 YFSETQ. CDR3 sequence (DNA): TGCGCCAGCAGCTTGGGGCTGACTAGCGGGACCCAAGAGACCCAGTACCTC. Its protein is CASSLGLTSGTQETQYL.

About this clonotype: One junction end disagrees with the germline gene, perhaps due to a read error. The V gene is TRBV6-2 or TRBV6-3, the J gene TRBJ2-3; 7 bases agree with TRBD2. The CDR3 is made up of 18 amino acids. Germline CDR1 reads MNHEY; CDR2 reads SVGEGT. The CDR3 is CAGSYSIPGLRSTDTQYF. The CDR3 nucleotides read TGTGCCGGCAGTTACTCCATCCCGGGACTACGGAGCACAGATACGCAGTATTTT.

The chain joins TRBV6-1 to TRBJ2-3; D possibly uses TRBD1 or TRBD2 (5 bases each). The CDR3 is 13 residues long. V lost 8 bases, J lost 0 bases, and 9 bases lay in between. Germline V gives CDR1 MNHNS, CDR2 SASEGT. The chain's CDR3 is CASLGDSTDTQYF. Here the CDR3 DNA reads TGTGCCAGCCTTGGGGACAGCACAGATACGCAGTATTTT.

The chain joins TRBV7-2 to TRBJ2-7; 7 nucleotides match TRBD1. Trimming cost V 1 base and J 6 bases; bases outside gene matches: 9. Germline V CDR1 and CDR2: SGHTA, FQGNSA. This CDR3 is 15 amino acids long. CDR3 nucleotides: TGTGCCAGCAGCTTAGGAGGCAGGGGGTTGTGCGAGCAGTACTTC. Amino acids: CASSLGGRGLCEQYF.

This clonotype has just a few counts. V and J are TRBV18 and TRBJ2-2, with 8 bases lining up with TRBD1. The CDR3 sequence is 14 residues long. The ends lost 5 bases at V and 10 bases at J; junction bases unmatched: 9. Germline CDR1 is KGHSH and CDR2 is LQKENI. CDR3 residues: CASSAGTGSEELFF. The CDR3 DNA reads as TGTGCCAGCTCAGCCGGGACAGGCAGCGAGGAGCTGTTTTTT.

This clonotype was seen at least ten times. The rearrangement links TRBV25-1 to TRBJ2-3, with 9 bases that match TRBD2. This CDR3 comprises 15 residues. V lost 8 bases, J lost 3 bases, and 9 bases stayed unmatched. Germline assignment: CDR1 MGHDK and CDR2 SYGVNS. In DNA form, the CDR3 reads TGTGCCAGCGGTTCTCTAGCGGGGATTACAGATACGCAGTATTTT. Its translation: CASGSLAGITDTQYF.

As for this clonotype: A much larger clone sits a single nucleotide away, making a read error possible. This rearrangement joins TRBV11-2 to TRBJ2-7, with D unclear. The germline V gene has CDR1 SGHAT and CDR2 FQNNGV. CDR3 length: 12 residues. The CDR3 spells CASSLLVYERYF. CDR3 DNA sequence: TGTGCCAGCAGCTTATTAGTGTACGAGCGGTACTTC.

The chain joins TRBV10-3 to TRBJ2-1; the match to TRBD2 covers 11 bases. The CDR3 length is 14 residues. Germline assignment: CDR1 ENHRY and CDR2 SYGVKD. V shed 10 bases and J 8 bases; nucleotides not matched to a gene: 10. CDR3: CATNSGRAPDEQFF. The CDR3 nucleotides read TGTGCCACAAATAGCGGGAGGGCCCCCGATGAGCAGTTCTTC.

To note about this clonotype: The junction and the germline gene differ at one end; a read error may be behind it. The chain uses TRBV10-3 and TRBJ2-7; 7 nucleotides agree with TRBD2. The CDR3 runs to 16 residues. In germline, CDR1 is ENHRY, CDR2 SYGVKD. The CDR3, as DNA: TGTGCCAGCAGTTCCGGCAGGACGAGCGGGGTTTACGAGCAGTACTTC. The encoded protein is CASSSGRTSGVYEQYF.

This clonotype was counted ten times or more. V is TRBV19 and J is TRBJ2-5; D gene uncertain. V lost 5 bases and J 0 bases, leaving 10 bases between the germline ends. Looked up from germline, CDR1 is LNHDA and CDR2 is SQIVND (reference sequence). The CDR3 extends over 14 amino acids. DNA for the CDR3: TGTGCCAGTAGTTGGTCGCACAACCAAGAGACCCAGTACTTC. Encoded protein: CASSWSHNQETQYF.